What follows describes a single T cell receptor (beta chain). Its target is not known. These data belong to a study of blood T cells in healthy people across ages. Overall study results and limits: The percentage of naive T cells correlated strongly with TCR beta diversity. Aged donors had fewer naive CD4+ cells and lower diversity than long-lived donors.

Primers used in a second PCR of about 6 to 11 cycles were a sample-barcoded 5' primer and a J-beta primer mix. A single record per CDR3 protein comes from TCRdb applying MiXCR to the 5' RACE reads. This table has over 700,000 distinct CDR3 sequences, approximately 25% appearing once. This CDR3 has 12 residues. V was clipped by 7 bases and J by 2 bases; unmatched bases: 1. Germline CDR1 reads LGHNT; CDR2 reads FRNRAP. The data were also submitted as part of a second study, on T cells of mothers and their children.

The TCR sequence derives from a boy aged 5-17 years in good health. Sequencing was done on a sample of blood. J is TRBJ2-5 and V is TRBV12-5, with 7 bases matching TRBD1. This CDR3 reads CASEGQQETQYF. DNA of the CDR3: TGTGCTAGTGAGGGACAGCAAGAGACCCAGTACTTC.